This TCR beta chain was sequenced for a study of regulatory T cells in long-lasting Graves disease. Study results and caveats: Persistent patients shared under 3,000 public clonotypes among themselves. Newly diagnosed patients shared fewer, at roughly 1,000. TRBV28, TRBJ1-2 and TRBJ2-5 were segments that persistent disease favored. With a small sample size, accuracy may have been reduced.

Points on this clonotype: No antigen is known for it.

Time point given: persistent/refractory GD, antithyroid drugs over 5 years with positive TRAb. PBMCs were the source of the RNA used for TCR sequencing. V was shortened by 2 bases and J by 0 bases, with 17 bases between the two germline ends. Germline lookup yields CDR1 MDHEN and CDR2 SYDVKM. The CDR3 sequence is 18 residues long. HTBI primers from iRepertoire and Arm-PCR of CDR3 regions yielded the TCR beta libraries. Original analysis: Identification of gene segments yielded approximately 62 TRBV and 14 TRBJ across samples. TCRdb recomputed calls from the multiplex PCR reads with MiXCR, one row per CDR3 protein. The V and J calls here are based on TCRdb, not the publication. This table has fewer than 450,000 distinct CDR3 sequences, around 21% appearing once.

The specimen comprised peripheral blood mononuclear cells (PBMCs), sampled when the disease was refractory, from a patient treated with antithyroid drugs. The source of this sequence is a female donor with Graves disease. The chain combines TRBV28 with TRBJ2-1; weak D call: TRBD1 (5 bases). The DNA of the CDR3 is TGTGCCAGCAGTTTAGCCGTACATCGACAGAGCTCCTACAATGAGCAGTTCTTC. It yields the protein CASSLAVHRQSSYNEQFF.